This passage covers 17 T cell receptor beta chains from one sample sequenced in a study of shared clonotypes between healthy human individuals (TCRdb year 2020). Library prep was done by the immunoSEQ multiplex PCR assay. TCRdb re-hosts the immuneACCESS table, in-frame sequences only. Its copies lack some clones; in the studies checked, an unresolved V gene accounts for under half of them, and the cause for the rest is not known. Recorded for this sample are 2 million to 2.5 million clones; under 95% of them occurred a single time. The ten largest make up approximately 0.4% of the sample. The sequenced sample was naive CD4+ T cells from PBMCs. In light of the paper, this sample's cell subset or site label describes: CD45RA+ positively selected. Receptor source: a man younger than 35 in good health. Some clones in this sample may be carry-over from other donors' samples.

The V call is TRBV18, the J call TRBJ2-7; D remains unclear. The CDR3 extends over 15 amino acids. V was cut by 6 bases and J by 3 bases, with 18 bases left in between. The germline CDR1 and CDR2 sequences are KGHSH and LQKENI. CDR3 nucleotide sequence: TGTGCCAGCTCGCAGACCAGTGGAGCCATCTACGAGCAGTACTTC. Its protein product is CASSQTSGAIYEQYF.

The V call is TRBV2, the J call TRBJ1-2; 7 nucleotides match TRBD1. The V and J ends lost 6 bases and 8 bases, in that order; junction bases with no gene match: 9. The CDR3 spans 13 residues. The germline V gene encodes CDR1 SNHLY and CDR2 FYNNEI. Here the CDR3 reads CASRAGQRYGYTF. In DNA, the CDR3 is TGTGCCAGCAGGGCGGGACAGCGGTACGGCTACACCTTC.

The rearrangement joins TRBV30 to TRBJ1-2, with a tentative D call TRBD1 (6 bases). The length of the CDR3 is 16 residues. V was trimmed by 0 bases and J by 1 base, leaving 15 bases between them. From germline, CDR1 is GTSNPN and CDR2 SVGIG (reference sequence). The CDR3 spells CAWSVKLQGSNYGYTF. The CDR3 bases are TGTGCCTGGAGTGTAAAGTTACAGGGAAGTAACTATGGCTACACCTTC. The full variable domain, its missing parts supplied by reference TRBV30 and TRBJ1-2, is SQTIHQWPATLVQPVGSPLSLECTVEGTSNPNLYWYRQAAGRGLQLLFYSVGIGQISSEVPQNLSASRPQDRQFILSSKKLLLSDSGFYLCAWSVKLQGSNYGYTFGSGTRLTVV.

The chain joins TRBV29-1 to TRBJ2-2; 15 bases map to TRBD2. Germline V CDR1 and CDR2: SQVTM, ANQGSEA. CDR3 length: 17 residues. J gave up 4 bases and V 6 bases, and 9 bases lay outside the gene matches. The CDR3 DNA reads TGCAGCGTCGCCGGGACTAGCGGGAGGAAGATCACCGGGGAGCTGTTTTTT. As protein: CSVAGTSGRKITGELFF.

Notes on this clone: A junction boundary mismatches the germline segment, possibly from a read error. The chain uses TRBV5-6 and TRBJ2-5, with TRBD2 matching over 7 bases. The CDR3 runs 16 residues. Germline-derived CDR1 and CDR2 are SGHDT and YYEEEE. CDR3 sequence: CASSFEGRGGEETQYF. CDR3 DNA: TGTGCAAGCAGCTTTGAGGGCCGCGGGGGTGAGGAGACCCAGTACTTC.

V gene TRBV14 combines with J gene TRBJ2-1; 11 nucleotides agree with TRBD2. V gave up 1 base and J gave up 5 bases; unmatched junction bases: 7. Germline loops: CDR1 SGHDN, CDR2 FVKESK. The CDR3 length is 17 residues. The CDR3 sequence is CASSQALGTSGDNEQFF. CDR3 nucleotide sequence: TGTGCCAGCAGCCAAGCCCTGGGGACTAGCGGCGACAATGAGCAGTTCTTC.

The chain is built from TRBV5-1 and TRBJ1-4, with no clear D. The germline V gene has CDR1 SGHRS and CDR2 YFSETQ. Trimming stripped 0 bases from V and 5 bases from J, with 8 bases between. The CDR3 length is 14 residues. In DNA form, the CDR3 reads TGCGCCAGCAGCTTGGACAGCCGCAATGAAAAACTGTTTTTT. The encoded protein is CASSLDSRNEKLFF.

The chain has TRBV5-8 and TRBJ2-3, with 12 bases lining up with TRBD2. Losses at the gene ends were 7 bases for V and 2 bases for J; bases not matched to a gene: 8. CDR1 is SGHTS and CDR2 is YDEGEE in the germline V gene. The CDR3 sequence is 16 residues long. The CDR3 region is CASGKGLAGSTDTQYF. The CDR3, as DNA: TGTGCCAGCGGTAAGGGACTAGCGGGCTCCACAGATACGCAGTATTTT.

This clone occurred once. This chain joins TRBV10-3 and TRBJ2-3; the D gene is possibly TRBD1 (6 bases). V was trimmed by 3 bases and J by 8 bases, leaving 18 bases between them. Per the germline V gene, CDR1 is ENHRY and CDR2 is SYGVKD. There are 15 residues in the CDR3. CDR3 amino acids: CAISDGRTDWGTQYF. The CDR3 DNA reads TGTGCCATCAGTGACGGAAGGACAGACTGGGGTACGCAGTATTTT.

The chain recombines TRBV6-1 with TRBJ1-3, with 7 bases identical to TRBD1. The germline gives CDR1 MNHNS, CDR2 SASEGT. This CDR3 is built from 14 residues. Trimming at V came to 6 bases and at J to 1 base, leaving 3 bases not matched to a gene. The CDR3: CASRMTGSGNTIYF. The CDR3 nucleotides are TGTGCCAGCAGGATGACAGGGTCTGGAAACACCATATATTTT.

The chain is built from TRBV7-2 and TRBJ2-7; D is perhaps TRBD1 (5 bases). Trimming removed 5 bases from V and 3 bases from J, with 17 bases in between. The CDR3 consists of 15 residues. The germline gives CDR1 SGHTA, CDR2 FQGNSA. CDR3 nucleotides: TGTGCCAGCAGCCGTGACAGTAACACAGTCTACGAGCAGTACTTC. It specifies CASSRDSNTVYEQYF.

The chain uses TRBV5-1 and TRBJ2-7; D may match TRBD1 or TRBD2 (6 bases each). This CDR3 region has 13 residues. V was trimmed by 7 bases and J by 5 bases, leaving 16 bases between them. Germline CDR1 and CDR2: SGHRS and YFSETQ. The CDR3 DNA follows: TGCGCCAGCGGGGTTCAGGAGGGGGACGAGCAGTACTTC. Amino acids: CASGVQEGDEQYF.

For this clone: The same CDR3 arises from other DNA sequences in this sample as well. J is TRBJ1-5 and V is TRBV18; D unclear. The V gene lost 3 bases and the J gene lost 2 bases, with 8 bases spanning the gap. Looked up from germline, CDR1 is KGHSH and CDR2 is LQKENI. The CDR3 has 14 amino acids. DNA for the CDR3: TGTGCCAGCTCACCGGGCCTGGGCAATCAGCCCCAGCATTTT. Translating it yields CASSPGLGNQPQHF.

As to this clone: This sample also contains other DNA sequences that code for the same CDR3. This chain connects TRBV5-1 to TRBJ1-2; no reliable D call. Germline V CDR1 and CDR2: SGHRS, YFSETQ. With 0 bases removed from V and 4 bases from J, the gap between germline ends came to 7 bases. There are 13 residues in the CDR3. CDR3 region: CASSLGRLYGYTF. The CDR3 nucleotides read TGCGCCAGCAGCTTGGGACGGCTCTATGGCTACACCTTC.

The chain is built from TRBV30 and TRBJ2-5; TRBD2 matches 8 bases. Judging by the DNA end, TRBJ2-7 fits better; the J call may be wrong. The CDR3 totals 12 residues. Germline CDR1 reads GTSNPN; CDR2 reads SVGIG (reference sequence). In nucleotides, the CDR3 is TGTGCCCGGGGGGGTAGCTCCTACGAGCAGTACTTC. Translation gives CARGGSSYEQYF.

This clone was picked up one time. The V and J genes are TRBV7-2 and TRBJ1-2; possible D gene TRBD1, 5 bases. Trimming shortened V by 5 bases and J by 3 bases, and 10 bases separated the two germline ends. This CDR3 is built from 13 residues. CDR1 is SGHTA and CDR2 is FQGNSA in the germline V gene. In DNA, the CDR3 is TGTGCCAGCAGCGCAACAGGAGACTATGGCTACACCTTC. This translates into CASSATGDYGYTF.

The genes are TRBV7-2 and TRBJ2-7; the match to TRBD1 covers 7 bases. The V gene's germline CDR1 is SGHTA and CDR2 FQGNSA. V lost 1 base to trimming and J lost 3 bases; unmatched junction nucleotides: 6. This CDR3 contains 15 residues. The CDR3 region is CASSLVGTDVYEQYF. CDR3 DNA sequence: TGTGCCAGCAGCTTAGTCGGGACAGACGTCTACGAGCAGTACTTC.